The sequence of this TCR beta chain was determined in a study of T-cell reconstitution after alpha-beta-depleted transplantation in children (dated by TCRdb to 2016 to 2018). In the study overall: T-cell immune reconstitution after TCRalphabeta/CD19-depleted allogeneic hematopoietic cell transplantation in children was quantitatively tracked in the study by means of TCR repertoire profiling.

The method was PCR. Sequencer: Illumina HiSeq 2500. TCR libraries were prepared with molecular barcoding, using unique molecular identifiers to normalize TCRbeta repertoire quantification. TCRdb cleaned the public reads at Q25 with fastp, built clones with MiXCR and kept in-frame beta chains. Rows are combined by CDR3 protein, so each entry shows the most common genes and DNA. The sample table records roughly 500,000 distinct CDR3 sequences; about 10% of these occur just once. Of the sample, 2% is held by the ten largest clones. The CDR3 goes from the cysteine to the phenylalanine over 15 residues. Only CDR3 DNA is held: 45 bases, read in frame from base 1. In the germline V gene, CDR1 corresponds to SGHRS and CDR2 to YFSETQ. Clipping removes 2 bases from V and 7 bases from J, with 9 as the unmatched junction base count. Beyond this particular receptor, the publication reports: The frequencies of hyperexpanded clones fell over the following months, and after one year, T-cell counts and TCRbeta diversity were mostly attributed to newly produced T cells. The high TCRbeta diversity at day 60 in some patients was ascribed to recipient T cells and intrathymic progenitors that had survived conditioning. The apparently early recovery of alphabetaT-cell counts about two months after transplant reportedly depended on only several hundred rapidly expanded clones that came from non-depleted graft cells.

Explained via the paper, the treatment or condition label denotes: allogeneic hematopoietic cell transplantation with graft depleted of TCRalphabeta T cells and CD19 B cells. The children who served as transplant recipients had been given grafts of TCRalphabeta/CD19-depleted allogeneic hematopoietic cells. This clonotype has ten or more counts. Its antigen remains unidentified. There are no base qualities to consult, and no much larger clone falls within one base. The sample here was PBMCs, taken before TCRalphabeta/CD19-depleted stem cell transplant. The sequence derives from a child aged 2 to 10 with inherited bone marrow failure, due to receive a stem cell transplant. Recombination connected TRBV5-1 to TRBJ2-7, and 10 bases in between align with TRBD2. The CDR3 is CASSFGLAVLGEQYF. The sequenced DNA: TGCGCCAGCAGCTTCGGACTAGCGGTCCTTGGGGAGCAGTACTTC.